This T cell receptor beta chain stems from a study of human T cells and chemical hapten exposure. Many counts were recorded for this clonotype. TCRdb used MiXCR to reprocess the RACE reads, holding one entry per CDR3 protein. The sample has about 40,000 distinct CDR3 sequences; approximately 3.4% are singletons. Time point reported: patch test 2, 6 weeks after DPC sensitization. The treatment was: therapeutic diphenylcyclopropenone sensitization with weekly scalp DPC. Germline V gene sequence: CDR1 DFQATT, CDR2 SNEGSKA (reference sequence). The CDR3 contains 15 residues. The V and J ends lost 1 base and 1 base respectively, with 11 bases between them.

The chain couples TRBV20-1 to TRBJ2-1; the D gene is possibly TRBD1 (5 bases). The source was whole blood, collected in connection with sensitization to the hapten diphenylcyclopropenone (DPC). The source is a middle-aged man with alopecia areata. Some clones in this sample may be carry-over from other donors' samples. The CDR3 spells CSARVPDKSYNEQFF. CDR3 sequence (DNA): TGCAGTGCTAGAGTCCCGGACAAGTCCTACAATGAGCAGTTCTTC.